This TCR beta chain was profiled in a study of multiple sclerosis patients with progressive multifocal leukoencephalopathy. Overall study findings and caveats: It is unclear whether the findings reflect JC virus infection or general immunocompromise. Clones expanded at PML were already present before and during natalizumab.

To note about this clone: Its antigen is as yet unknown. The sample has other DNA sequences that encode this CDR3 too.

Measured with immunoSEQ multiplex PCR; TCRdb has only the in-frame clones, and not every one. This sample has about 32,000 clones; approximately 90% occur once, and the top ten carry about 6.1%. Time point specified: time of PML onset. Between 16 and 56 months of natalizumab therapy passed before PML developed in these natalizumab-treated patients. CDR3 length equals 14 residues. CDR1 SGHKS and CDR2 YYEKEE come from the germline V gene (reference sequence). The V end lost 0 bases, the J end lost 0 bases, and 6 bases lay between the germline ends. This sample comprised PBMCs, obtained from a patient treated with natalizumab. This TCR was sampled from a woman aged 40 to 50 with progressive multifocal leukoencephalopathy. This chain joins TRBV5-5 and TRBJ1-1; D is uncertain. For the CDR3, the DNA is TGTGCCAGCAGCTTGGGGCACTTGAACACTGAAGCTTTCTTT. Its translation: CASSLGHLNTEAFF.